This entry lists 21 T cell receptor beta chains sequenced from one sample in a study of PD-1 blockade in classical Hodgkin lymphoma. TCRdb's table, derived via immunoSEQ multiplex PCR, lists solely in-frame clones and lacks some. The sample carries roughly 7,000 clones, 60% recorded once. As for time point: cycle 4 day 1 (C4D1), after 5 to 7 weeks of nivolumab. Each of the patients experienced relapse following autologous stem cell transplantation, and their brentuximab vedotin exposure differed. Magnetic negative selection was used to purify CD8+ T cells from thawed PBMCs. This specimen consisted of CD8+ T cells from blood, obtained before the fourth cycle of nivolumab. The receptors derive from a human donor with classical Hodgkin lymphoma.

Relative to its sample, this clone is large. CDR3: CANPGQGNYGYTF. The CDR3 bases are TGTGCCAACCCGGGACAGGGGAACTATGGCTACACCTTC. The chain combines TRBV2 with TRBJ1-2, with 10 bases identical to TRBD1. The CDR3 has 13 residues. Germline assignment: CDR1 SNHLY and CDR2 FYNNEI. The ends lost 10 bases at V and 2 bases at J; junction bases unmatched: 4.

The V gene is TRBV6-5, the J gene TRBJ1-3; 7 positions agree with TRBD1. The CDR3 consists of 14 residues. From germline, CDR1 is MNHEY and CDR2 SVGAGI. V gave up 6 bases and J gave up 0 bases; unmatched junction bases: 2. The CDR3 loop is CASRTGLSGNTIYF. CDR3 nucleotides: TGTGCCAGCAGGACAGGGCTCTCTGGAAACACCATATATTTT.

V gene TRBV9 combines with J gene TRBJ2-1; no reliable D call. The ends were cut back, 3 bases at V and 8 bases at J, with 15 bases in the middle. The CDR3 loop spans 14 amino acids. The germline gives CDR1 SGDLS, CDR2 YYNGEE. The chain's CDR3 is CASSARLGRDEQFF. The CDR3 region has the DNA TGTGCCAGCAGCGCCCGTCTAGGCCGGGATGAGCAGTTCTTC.

The chain carries TRBV2 and TRBJ2-7; D could derive from TRBD1 or TRBD2 (5 bases each). The CDR3 totals 13 residues. V was cut by 7 bases and J by 6 bases, with 16 bases left in between. Germline CDR1 and CDR2: SNHLY and FYNNEI. The CDR3 reads CASTSPGALEQYF. The CDR3 DNA reads as TGTGCCAGCACTTCTCCCGGGGCCCTCGAGCAGTACTTC.

V and J are TRBV27 and TRBJ1-1, with TRBD1 matching over 7 bases. The CDR3 sequence is 13 residues long. Per the germline V gene, CDR1 is MNHEY and CDR2 is SMNVEV (reference sequence). V trimming: 4 bases; J trimming: 1 base; junction bases outside the gene matches: 0. Here the CDR3 DNA reads TGTGCCAGCAGTTGGGACAGGAACACTGAAGCTTTCTTT. Amino acid sequence: CASSWDRNTEAFF.

The chain couples TRBV9 to TRBJ2-7; TRBD1 might be the D (6 bases). The CDR3 runs to 15 residues. Trimming took off 1 base at V and 0 bases at J, with 11 bases between the two ends. CDR1 and CDR2 (germline): SGDLS, YYNGEE. The CDR3 protein is CASSVYPGHSYEQYF. The CDR3 DNA sequence: TGTGCCAGCAGCGTATATCCGGGACACTCCTACGAGCAGTACTTC. Full variable domain (remainder filled in from reference TRBV9 and TRBJ2-7): DSGVTQTPKHLITATGQRVTLRCSPRSGDLSVYWYQQSLDQGLQFLIQYYNGEERAKGNILERFSAQQFPDLHSELNLSSLELGDSALYFCASSVYPGHSYEQYFGPGTRLTVT.

This clone was detected only once. The chain carries TRBV2 and TRBJ2-7; D is undetermined. The V end lost 3 bases, the J end lost 3 bases, and 12 bases lay between the germline ends. From germline, CDR1 is SNHLY and CDR2 FYNNEI. The CDR3 spans 14 residues. DNA of the CDR3: TGTGCCAGCAGTGACGGGTCCTTGGGCTACGAGCAGTACTTC. Its protein product is CASSDGSLGYEQYF.

This clone was found a few times. J is TRBJ2-1 and V is TRBV6-6; D is unclear. The V and J ends lost 4 bases and 14 bases respectively, with 18 bases between them. Germline V gene sequence: CDR1 MNHNY, CDR2 SVGAGI (reference sequence). There are 13 residues in the CDR3. The CDR3 protein is CASSSHTGWVEFF. The CDR3, as DNA: TGTGCCAGCAGTTCGCACACCGGTTGGGTGGAGTTCTTC.

This chain connects TRBV10-1 to TRBJ2-5, with TRBD2 identical over 8 bases. Trimming at V came to 6 bases and at J to 2 bases, leaving 11 bases not matched to a gene. Germline assignment: CDR1 WNHNN and CDR2 SYGVQD (reference sequence). This CDR3 has 16 residues. Here the CDR3 reads CASRRPATGGQETQYF. The CDR3 DNA reads as TGCGCCAGCAGAAGGCCGGCGACGGGAGGGCAAGAGACCCAGTACTTC.

This clone was found a few times. This chain joins TRBV28 and TRBJ2-1; no clear D. Germline V gives CDR1 MDHEN, CDR2 SYDVKM. Trimming took off 5 bases at V and 1 base at J, with 12 bases between the two ends. This CDR3 has 15 amino acids. The CDR3 DNA sequence: TGTGCCAGCAGTCGGGTTGCGTGGTCCTACAATGAGCAGTTCTTC. This translates into CASSRVAWSYNEQFF. Using reference TRBV28 and TRBJ2-1 for the parts outside the CDR3, the full variable domain is DVKVTQSSRYLVKRTGEKVFLECVQDMDHENMFWYRQDPGLGLRLIYFSYDVKMKEKGDIPEGYSVSREKKERFSLILESASTNQTSMYLCASSRVAWSYNEQFFGPGTRLTVL.

By share of the sample, this clone is medium-sized. V usage is TRBV19 and J usage is TRBJ2-1; 10 bases match TRBD2. Trimming at V came to 2 bases and at J to 6 bases, leaving 13 bases not matched to a gene. CDR1 is LNHDA and CDR2 is SQIVND in the germline V gene (reference sequence). The CDR3 runs 18 residues. CDR3 loop: CASSISLAGDALFNEQFF. The DNA for the CDR3 is TGTGCCAGTAGTATATCGCTAGCGGGAGATGCCTTATTCAATGAGCAGTTCTTC.

The chain is built from TRBV5-1 and TRBJ2-3; D unclear. Germline assignment: CDR1 SGHRS and CDR2 YFSETQ. This CDR3 has 16 residues. Trimming took off 1 base at V and 2 bases at J, with 14 bases between the two ends. CDR3 protein: CASSLWSRGATDTQYF. The CDR3 DNA reads TGCGCCAGCAGCTTGTGGTCCCGCGGAGCCACAGATACGCAGTATTTT.

The V and J genes are TRBV11-2 and TRBJ2-5, with 7 bases matching TRBD1. The CDR3 extends over 15 amino acids. V shed 1 base and J 4 bases; nucleotides not matched to a gene: 6. The germline V gene has CDR1 SGHAT and CDR2 FQNNGV. Written as DNA, the CDR3 is TGTGCCAGCAGCTTAGGGACAGGTTTCGTAGAGACCCAGTACTTC. The encoded protein is CASSLGTGFVETQYF.

The chain links TRBV4-2 to TRBJ2-1; either TRBD1 or TRBD2 may supply D (5 bases each). Per germline, CDR1 LGHNA and CDR2 YNFKEQ. The CDR3 spans 10 residues. The V end lost 10 bases, the J end lost 10 bases, and 11 bases lay between the germline ends. The DNA of the CDR3 is TGTGCCAACGGGACGGCCGAGCAGTTCTTC. It encodes CANGTAEQFF.

The chain links TRBV28 to TRBJ2-7; 10 bases fit TRBD1. Trimming at V came to 4 bases and at J to 2 bases, leaving 5 bases not matched to a gene. The CDR3 is 15 amino acids. Per the germline V gene, CDR1 is MDHEN and CDR2 is SYDVKM. The chain's CDR3 is CASSSPGQGAYEQYF. CDR3 nucleotides: TGTGCCAGCAGTTCTCCCGGACAGGGGGCCTACGAGCAGTACTTC.

This clone is medium-sized. The CDR3 DNA reads as TGTGCCAGCATAGAGGGGGATACGCAGTATTTT. Amino acid sequence: CASIEGDTQYF. J is TRBJ2-3 and V is TRBV6-6; D possibly matches TRBD1 or TRBD2 (5 bases each). V lost 7 bases and J 6 bases, leaving 8 bases between the germline ends. Germline V CDR1 and CDR2: MNHNY, SVGAGI (reference sequence). The CDR3 has 11 amino acids.

In this sample, this clone is medium-sized. This chain uses TRBV13 with TRBJ1-5; D call uncertain. The germline gives CDR1 PRHDT, CDR2 FYEKMQ (reference sequence). The CDR3 runs 13 residues. Trimming shortened V by 8 bases and J by 2 bases, and 10 bases separated the two germline ends. The CDR3 region has the DNA TGTGCCAGCGCCCTGGGCGGCAATCAGCCCCAGCATTTT. This codes for CASALGGNQPQHF.

The chain employs TRBV29-1 and TRBJ1-1; no clear D gene. CDR3 size: 11 residues. V was shortened by 2 bases and J by 10 bases, with 11 bases between the two germline ends. Germline CDR1 reads SQVTM; CDR2 reads ANQGSEA. CDR3: CSVEIALGAFF. The CDR3 DNA reads TGCAGCGTTGAAATCGCACTGGGAGCTTTCTTT.

This clone was counted a single time. The chain recombines TRBV4-1 with TRBJ2-2; possibly TRBD1 for D (7 bases). The CDR3 has 16 amino acids. Germline loops: CDR1 MGHRA, CDR2 YSYEKL. V was pared by 4 bases and J by 2 bases, with 14 bases between. CDR3 bases: TGCGCCAGCAGCCTTAGGACAGGACTAAACACCGGGGAGCTGTTTTTT. Translated: CASSLRTGLNTGELFF.

The CDR3 here is CASSLEPLTSGIYNNEQFF. CDR3 in DNA: TGTGCCAGCAGCTTGGAGCCCCTGACTAGCGGAATATATAACAATGAGCAGTTCTTC. The chain links TRBV5-6 to TRBJ2-1; 9 bases align to TRBD2. From germline, CDR1 is SGHDT and CDR2 YYEEEE. V shed 0 bases and J 5 bases; nucleotides not matched to a gene: 15. CDR3 length: 19 amino acids. Full variable domain (outside the CDR3, taken from reference TRBV5-6 and TRBJ2-1): DAGVTQSPTHLIKTRGQQVTLRCSPKSGHDTVSWYQQALGQGPQFIFQYYEEEERQRGNFPDRFSGHQFPNYSSELNVNALLLGDSALYLCASSLEPLTSGIYNNEQFFGPGTRLTVL.

This clone was seen more than once but under ten times. This sequence joins TRBV2 and TRBJ2-3; 10 nucleotides match TRBD2. CDR1 is SNHLY, CDR2 FYNNEI, per germline. The length of the CDR3 is 15 residues. J gave up 1 base and V 6 bases, and 4 bases lay outside the gene matches. The CDR3 coding sequence is TGTGCCAGCAGGGCCACTAGCGGGGGCACAGATACGCAGTATTTT. Its translation is CASRATSGGTDTQYF.